This entry describes one TCR beta chain. This sample also contains other DNA sequences that code for the same CDR3. Original methodology: Reference gene primer amplification gave nucleated cell count estimates. Method: immunoSEQ multiplex PCR; TCRdb's copy keeps in-frame clones and lacks some. That table supplies the V and J calls and clone size; D and trimming were determined from the DNA. This sample has hundreds of thousands of clones; around 88% occur once, and the top ten carry approximately 1.3%. This record belongs to a study of blood T cell repertoires in COVID-19. As for the study in general: Whether acute or convalescent, the COVID-19 samples came from the United States, Italy and Spain. PBMCs, B-cell-depleted T cells, or T cells were the source of the cDNA or gDNA that made up the material.

The junction had 4 bases not matched to a gene; V was cut back by 5 bases and J by 7 bases. This CDR3 region has 13 residues. The germline CDR1 and CDR2 sequences are SGHTA and FQGNSA. What was sequenced was peripheral blood. This chain connects TRBV7-2 to TRBJ1-3; the match to TRBD1 covers 8 bases. The source of this sequence is a man at least 80 years old with acute or convalescent COVID-19. Written as DNA, the CDR3 is TGTGCCAGCAGCCCGGACAGGGTGAACACCATATATTTT. It yields the protein CASSPDRVNTIYF.